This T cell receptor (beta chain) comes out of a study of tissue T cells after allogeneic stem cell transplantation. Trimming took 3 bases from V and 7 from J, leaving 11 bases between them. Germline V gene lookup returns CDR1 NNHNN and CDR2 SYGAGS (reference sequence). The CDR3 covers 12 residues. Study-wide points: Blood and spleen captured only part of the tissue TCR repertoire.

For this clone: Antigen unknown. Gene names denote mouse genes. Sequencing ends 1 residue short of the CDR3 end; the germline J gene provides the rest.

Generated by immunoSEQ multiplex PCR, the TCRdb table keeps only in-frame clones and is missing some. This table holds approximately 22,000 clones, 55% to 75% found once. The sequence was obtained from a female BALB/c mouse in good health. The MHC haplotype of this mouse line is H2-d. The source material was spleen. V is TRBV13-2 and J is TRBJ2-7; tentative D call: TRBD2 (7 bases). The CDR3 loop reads CASGGGAQEQYF. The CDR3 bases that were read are TGTGCCAGCGGTGGGGGGGCCCAGGAACAGTAC.